The clone carrying this T cell receptor (beta chain) was counted only a few times. Its target is not known. This record comes from a study of memory CD4+ T cells and cytomegalovirus serostatus. Across the whole study: Donors were healthy Belgian adults, several CMV seropositive and about two dozen seronegative.

Single viable CD3+CD4+CD8-CD45RO+ cells were sorted as the memory CD4+ T cells. Positive selection with CD4 microbeads enriched total CD4+ T cells. Measured with immunoSEQ multiplex PCR; TCRdb has only the in-frame clones, and not every one. The sample shows 48,000 or so clones, over 75% of them seen only once. Whole-study findings and limits: Of 150 to 200 reported CMV TCRbeta sequences, just over 65 were found in memory CD4+ repertoires.

V shed 6 bases and J shed 0 bases, with 6 bases lying between them. Germline values: CDR1 MNHEY, CDR2 SMNVEV (reference sequence). This CDR3 is built from 13 residues. The chain joins TRBV27 to TRBJ1-3; D is ambiguous. This TCR was sampled from an adult in good health and CMV-seronegative. Sequenced: memory CD4+ T cells from blood. The CDR3 DNA follows: TGTGCCAGCAGGTCGTTCTCTGGAAACACCATATATTTT. Translated: CASRSFSGNTIYF.